This is a list of T cell receptor beta chains from one sample in a study of cytomegalovirus exposure and HLA in healthy donors. The data were produced by immunoSEQ multiplex PCR, yet TCRdb's version contains in-frame clones alone and is incomplete. This sample has 95,000 to 110,000 clones, with 65% to 85% found just once. Material: PBMCs. All receptors come from a man younger than 35 in good health and CMV-seronegative. Each CDR3 is given with its conserved first and last residue. D genes are given only for firm matches. Clone size is stated in some rows and not others, as once, few, many or a class when expanded.

size: NA; D: TRBD1; V: TRBV15; J: TRBJ1-2; CDR3: CATSPHGTGGGYTF; DNA: TGTGCCACCAGCCCTCACGGGACAGGGGGCGGCTACACCTTC
size: NA; D: NA; V: TRBV29-1; J: TRBJ1-2; CDR3: CSVVRENYGYTF; DNA: TGCAGCGTCGTGAGGGAGAACTATGGCTACACCTTC
size: NA; D: NA; V: TRBV7-9; J: TRBJ2-7; CDR3: CSSSPRGVEQYF; DNA: TGTTCCAGCAGCCCCAGGGGGGTGGAGCAGTACTTC
size: NA; D: NA; V: TRBV9; J: TRBJ1-6; CDR3: CASSVARAGSPLHF; DNA: TGTGCCAGCAGCGTAGCTCGGGCGGGATCACCCCTCCACTTT
size: NA; D: TRBD1; V: TRBV7-6; J: TRBJ2-1; CDR3: CASSLEGTGGNEQFF; DNA: TGTGCCAGCAGCTTAGAGGGGACAGGGGGTAATGAGCAGTTCTTC
size: NA; D: NA; V: TRBV4-3; J: TRBJ2-1; CDR3: CASSQAARSSYNEQFF; DNA: TGCGCCAGCAGCCAAGCTGCGAGGAGCTCCTACAATGAGCAGTTCTTC
size: NA; D: NA; V: TRBV10-3; J: TRBJ2-7; CDR3: CAIKQQGYYEQYF; DNA: TGTGCCATCAAACAACAGGGATACTACGAGCAGTACTTC
size: NA; D: TRBD1; V: TRBV19; J: TRBJ1-5; CDR3: CASSPRTGDQRNQPQHF; DNA: TGTGCCAGTAGCCCCCGGACAGGGGACCAACGAAATCAGCCCCAGCATTTT
size: NA; D: NA; V: TRBV11-2; J: TRBJ1-1; CDR3: CASSWNREGSAFF; DNA: TGTGCCAGCAGCTGGAACAGGGAAGGCTCGGCTTTCTTT
size: once; D: NA; V: TRBV19; J: TRBJ1-6; CDR3: CASRDSSYNSPLHF; DNA: TGTGCCAGTAGGGACAGCTCTTATAATTCACCCCTCCACTTT
size: few; D: TRBD2; V: TRBV15; J: TRBJ2-4; CDR3: CATSSTGYGGVQYF; DNA: TGTGCCACCAGCAGCACGGGCTACGGGGGGGTTCAGTACTTC
size: NA; D: NA; V: TRBV2; J: TRBJ2-7; CDR3: CASSIQGPSYEQYF; DNA: TGTGCCAGCAGTATCCAGGGGCCCTCCTACGAGCAGTACTTC
size: NA; D: NA; V: TRBV6-5; J: TRBJ2-1; CDR3: CASSYSASGVNEQFF; DNA: TGTGCCAGCAGTTACTCTGCGTCAGGGGTCAATGAGCAGTTCTTC
size: NA; D: NA; V: TRBV21-1; J: TRBJ2-7; CDR3: CASSGEIQTSRVSYEQYF; DNA: TGTGCCAGCAGCGGGGAGATACAGACTTCGCGTGTTTCCTACGAGCAGTACTTC
size: NA; D: NA; V: TRBV18; J: TRBJ2-3; CDR3: CASSPGQFLGTDTQYF; DNA: TGTGCCAGCTCACCAGGACAGTTCCTAGGCACAGATACGCAGTATTTT
size: NA; D: TRBD2; V: TRBV7-8; J: TRBJ2-3; CDR3: CASSLSRRGSADTQYF; DNA: TGTGCCAGCAGCTTAAGTAGGCGGGGGAGTGCAGATACGCAGTATTTT
size: NA; D: NA; V: TRBV5-1; J: TRBJ2-5; CDR3: CASSKVGAASETQYF; DNA: TGCGCCAGCAGCAAGGTGGGGGCGGCGAGTGAGACCCAGTACTTC
size: NA; D: TRBD1; V: TRBV19; J: TRBJ1-2; CDR3: CASSTPGQGWFPGGGYTF; DNA: TGTGCCAGTAGTACGCCGGGACAGGGGTGGTTTCCAGGCGGTGGCTACACCTTC
size: few; D: NA; V: TRBV2; J: TRBJ1-4; CDR3: CASSWKGGLWNEKLFF; DNA: TGTGCCAGCAGTTGGAAGGGAGGACTGTGGAATGAAAAACTGTTTTTT
size: NA; D: TRBD1; V: TRBV2; J: TRBJ2-5; CDR3: CASRGAQGNQETQYF; DNA: TGTGCCAGCAGAGGCGCACAGGGGAATCAAGAGACCCAGTACTTC
size: few; D: TRBD1; V: TRBV11-3; J: TRBJ2-7; CDR3: CASSLGQGDEQYF; DNA: TGTGCCAGCAGCTTAGGACAGGGGGACGAGCAGTACTTC
size: NA; D: TRBD1; V: TRBV19; J: TRBJ1-2; CDR3: CATNNRGAGGYTF; DNA: TGTGCCACCAACAACAGGGGAGCAGGCGGCTACACCTTC
size: NA; D: TRBD2; V: TRBV5-1; J: TRBJ2-3; CDR3: CASSLMASGGDTQYF; DNA: TGCGCCAGCAGCTTGATGGCTAGCGGGGGAGATACGCAGTATTTT
size: NA; D: NA; V: TRBV9; J: TRBJ2-5; CDR3: CASSKEGGTIYF; DNA: TGTGCCAGCAGCAAAGAGGGGGGGACGATATACTTC
size: NA; D: NA; V: TRBV5-6; J: TRBJ1-2; CDR3: CASSLGPGTGGGSYPF; DNA: TGTGCCAGCAGCTTGGGCCCAGGGACGGGGGGAGGGAGCTACCCCTTC
size: NA; D: TRBD2; V: TRBV7-8; J: TRBJ2-2; CDR3: CASSSPGPSGPPLTGELFF; DNA: TGTGCCAGCAGCTCCCCGGGGCCTAGCGGGCCCCCACTGACCGGGGAGCTGTTTTTT
size: NA; D: NA; V: TRBV13; J: TRBJ2-3; CDR3: CASTMRTGTQYF; DNA: TGTGCCAGCACCATGCGAACAGGGACGCAGTATTTT
size: few; D: TRBD1; V: TRBV19; J: TRBJ2-3; CDR3: CASRRTGGTDTQYF; DNA: TGTGCCAGTAGGCGGACAGGGGGGACAGATACGCAGTATTTT
size: NA; D: TRBD1; V: TRBV5-1; J: TRBJ2-7; CDR3: CASSSPGQGGEQYF; DNA: TGCGCCAGCAGCTCACCGGGACAGGGAGGCGAGCAGTACTTC
size: NA; D: NA; V: TRBV5-8; J: TRBJ2-2; CDR3: CASSLRPGWSGELFF; DNA: TGTGCCAGCAGCTTGCGGCCAGGGTGGAGCGGGGAGCTGTTTTTT
size: NA; D: NA; V: TRBV19; J: TRBJ2-5; CDR3: CASRPGHQLETQYF; DNA: TGTGCCAGTAGGCCGGGACATCAACTGGAGACCCAGTACTTC
size: few; D: TRBD1; V: TRBV7-9; J: TRBJ1-1; CDR3: CSSSLDLQGANTEAFF; DNA: TGTTCCAGCAGCTTAGACCTCCAGGGGGCCAACACTGAAGCTTTCTTT
size: NA; D: TRBD1; V: TRBV7-8; J: TRBJ1-5; CDR3: CASSPGTGRNQPQHF; DNA: TGTGCCAGCAGCCCCGGGACAGGGAGAAATCAGCCCCAGCATTTT
size: few; D: NA; V: TRBV18; J: TRBJ2-7; CDR3: CASSTGQGLEQYF; DNA: TGTGCCAGCTCGACGGGCCAGGGGCTCGAGCAGTACTTC
size: once; D: NA; V: TRBV2; J: TRBJ2-7; CDR3: CAGGDSEQYF; DNA: TGTGCCGGCGGAGACAGCGAGCAGTACTTC
size: NA; D: NA; V: TRBV7-2; J: TRBJ1-5; CDR3: CASSLVSTGQQPQHF; DNA: TGTGCCAGCAGCTTAGTATCCACAGGACAGCAGCCCCAGCATTTT
size: NA; D: NA; V: TRBV6-1; J: TRBJ1-2; CDR3: CASSESGDNVYGYTF; DNA: TGTGCCAGCAGTGAAAGCGGGGACAACGTCTATGGCTACACCTTC
size: NA; D: TRBD1; V: TRBV7-2; J: TRBJ1-4; CDR3: CASRRGGRGAPNEKLFF; DNA: TGTGCCAGCAGGAGAGGGGGCAGGGGGGCACCCAATGAAAAACTGTTTTTT
size: once; D: NA; V: TRBV4-3; J: TRBJ1-5; CDR3: CASSQDRQGNQPQHF; DNA: TGCGCCAGCAGCCAAGACCGACAGGGCAATCAGCCCCAGCATTTT
size: NA; D: NA; V: TRBV7-9; J: TRBJ2-5; CDR3: CASSLQMVEETQYF; DNA: TGTGCCAGCAGCTTACAAATGGTTGAGGAGACCCAGTACTTC
size: few; D: TRBD2; V: TRBV10-3; J: TRBJ2-3; CDR3: CAISESGLAGGPVDTQYF; DNA: TGTGCCATCAGTGAGTCAGGCCTAGCGGGGGGGCCGGTAGATACGCAGTATTTT
size: NA; D: NA; V: TRBV5-6; J: TRBJ1-3; CDR3: CASSLVRPYSGNTIYF; DNA: TGTGCCAGCAGCTTGGTGCGTCCCTACTCTGGAAACACCATATATTTT
size: few; D: TRBD1; V: TRBV7-9; J: TRBJ1-1; CDR3: CASSQEGQTEEAFF; DNA: TGTGCCAGCAGCCAAGAGGGACAGACCGAAGAAGCTTTCTTT
size: few; D: TRBD2; V: TRBV11-3; J: TRBJ2-1; CDR3: CASSFGAVGTGGLEQFF; DNA: TGTGCCAGCAGCTTTGGCGCCGTCGGAACGGGGGGGTTAGAGCAGTTCTTC
size: NA; D: TRBD1; V: TRBV6-5; J: TRBJ1-2; CDR3: CASRPRDRGIYTF; DNA: TGTGCCAGCAGACCGAGGGACAGGGGAATCTACACCTTC
size: NA; D: NA; V: TRBV2; J: TRBJ1-4; CDR3: CASIRDNDNEKLFF; DNA: TGTGCCAGCATTAGGGACAATGATAATGAAAAACTGTTTTTT